A few counts support the clone carrying this TCR beta chain. As yet, its antigen is unknown. This entry belongs to a study of cytomegalovirus exposure and HLA in healthy donors. PCR amplification relied on 60 Vbeta primers (plus 13 Jbeta primers). Only in-frame clones appear in the TCRdb table, and some are missing; sequencing was by immunoSEQ multiplex PCR. The table shows fewer than 75,000 clones, with about 80% occurring only once. Study results and limitations: Being indistinguishable, some V segments were excluded, TRBV6-2 and TRBV6-3 among them. In an earlier analysis, most TCR beta V segments were productive about 87% or about 30% of the time.

The length of the CDR3 is 15 residues. The germline CDR1 and CDR2 sequences are MNHNY and SVGAGI (reference sequence). Unmatched junction bases numbered 5, after V lost 2 bases and J lost 4 bases. The chain couples TRBV6-6 to TRBJ2-7; TRBD1 matches 10 bases. This receptor was identified in a man aged 25 to 40 in good health and CMV-seronegative. The sample was PBMCs. CDR3 protein: CASSYKGQGVYEQYF. DNA for the CDR3: TGTGCCAGCAGTTACAAAGGACAGGGGGTGTACGAGCAGTACTTC.